A single sample gave rise to the 25 T cell receptor beta chains below, sequenced in a study of cytomegalovirus exposure and HLA in healthy donors. TCRdb's copy holds only in-frame clones and misses some; the assay was immunoSEQ multiplex PCR. The repertoire holds 300,000 to 450,000 clones, with 86% as singletons. The sequenced sample consisted of PBMCs. These receptors were taken from a woman aged 18-29 years in good health and CMV-seronegative.

The J gene is TRBJ2-7, the V gene TRBV6-5, with D possibly matching TRBD1 (6 bases). Germline CDR1 reads MNHEY; CDR2 reads SVGAGI. V lost 0 bases to trimming and J lost 5 bases, with 14 bases between them. This CDR3 is 15 amino acids long. The CDR3: CASSYSPGHRDEQYF. CDR3 nucleotide sequence: TGTGCCAGCAGTTACTCGCCGGGACACCGGGACGAGCAGTACTTC.

The gene calls are TRBV7-9 and TRBJ2-7, with 10 bases identical to TRBD1. The length of the CDR3 is 15 residues. CDR1 is SEHNR and CDR2 is FQNEAQ in the germline V gene (reference sequence). J gave up 5 bases and V 5 bases, and 9 bases lay outside the gene matches. CDR3: CASSTRDRGHHEQYF. The CDR3 DNA is TGTGCCAGCAGCACCCGGGACAGGGGTCACCACGAGCAGTACTTC.

The chain uses TRBV28 and TRBJ2-7; the D is unclear. CDR1 MDHEN and CDR2 SYDVKM come from the germline V gene. The CDR3 length is 12 residues. With 4 bases removed from V and 2 bases from J, the gap between germline ends came to 6 bases. CDR3 in DNA: TGTGCCAGCAGTTACGCAGCCTACGAGCAGTACTTC. It specifies CASSYAAYEQYF.

CDR3 amino acids: CASSRLAGGPQETQYF. DNA for the CDR3: TGTGCCAGCAGCCGCCTAGCGGGAGGGCCGCAAGAGACCCAGTACTTC. This chain uses TRBV7-9 with TRBJ2-5, with 12 bases aligning to TRBD2. The CDR3 is made up of 16 amino acids. V trimming: 5 bases; J trimming: 2 bases; junction bases outside the gene matches: 6. Germline CDR1 and CDR2: SEHNR and FQNEAQ (reference sequence).

CDR3 residues: CASTPQVVGNSPLHF. DNA of the CDR3: TGTGCCAGCACCCCCCAGGTAGTGGGTAATTCACCCCTCCACTTT. This chain links TRBV6-5 with TRBJ1-6, with unresolved D. Germline values: CDR1 MNHEY, CDR2 SVGAGI. Trimming took off 7 bases at V and 6 bases at J, with 16 bases between the two ends. The CDR3 is 15 residues long.

The CDR3 DNA sequence: TGTGCCAGTGCCGCGGGCGGGAGAGAATGGGAGCAGTACTTC. This sequence encodes CASAAGGREWEQYF. The chain employs TRBV6-6 and TRBJ2-7; TRBD2 agrees at 7 bases. J was trimmed by 7 bases and V by 9 bases; bases with no gene match: 15. CDR1 is MNHNY and CDR2 is SVGAGI in the germline V gene (reference sequence). The CDR3 is made up of 14 amino acids.

V usage is TRBV7-9 and J usage is TRBJ1-5; TRBD1 might be the D (5 bases). Germline CDR1 SEHNR, CDR2 FQNEAQ (reference sequence). Deletions cut 1 base from V and 6 bases from J, with 13 bases between. The CDR3 covers 15 residues. The CDR3 nucleotides are TGTGCCAGCAGCTTAGTAGGGGTCGCGCCTCAGCCCCAGCATTTT. Protein sequence: CASSLVGVAPQPQHF.

The CDR3 DNA follows: TGCAGCGGGGGACAGGGGATTAACGGGGAGTCTCAGTACTTC. Translating it yields CSGGQGINGESQYF. V and J are TRBV29-1 and TRBJ2-7; 10 positions match TRBD1. Germline CDR1 and CDR2: SQVTM and ANQGSEA. This CDR3 region has 14 residues. With V trimmed by 7 bases and J by 10 bases, 16 bases remained unmatched.

The rearrangement joins TRBV10-1 to TRBJ2-7; maybe TRBD2 (5 bases). Between the trimmed V and J ends, which lost 3 bases and 2 bases, there was a span of 11 bases. The CDR3 spans 14 residues. The germline V gene encodes CDR1 WNHNN and CDR2 SYGVQD (reference sequence). CDR3 loop: CASSDSDGTYEQYF. The CDR3 DNA reads as TGCGCCAGCAGTGATTCTGACGGGACCTACGAGCAGTACTTC.

This rearrangement joins TRBV4-2 to TRBJ2-5, with TRBD2 as a possible D gene (6 bases). The V end was cut by 0 bases, the J end by 2 bases, with 19 bases between. The CDR3 has 18 residues. Germline V gene data show CDR1 as LGHNA and CDR2 as YNFKEQ. CDR3 loop: CASSQDRDSGRQQETQYF. CDR3 bases: TGTGCCAGCAGCCAAGATAGGGACTCGGGACGGCAACAAGAGACCCAGTACTTC.

This clone was seen only once. The chain is built from TRBV5-1 and TRBJ2-7, with D possibly being TRBD2 (5 bases). There are 15 residues in the CDR3. In germline, CDR1 is SGHRS, CDR2 YFSETQ. The V end lost 1 base, the J end lost 1 base, and 12 bases lay between the germline ends. The CDR3, as DNA: TGCGCCAGCAGCTTGTACGGGATCATGTCCTACGAGCAGTACTTC. Encoded protein: CASSLYGIMSYEQYF.

This clone was counted a few times. This same CDR3 is encoded by further DNA sequences in the sample. This chain connects TRBV28 to TRBJ1-5, with TRBD1 matching 10 bases. Per germline, CDR1 MDHEN and CDR2 SYDVKM. After removal of 4 bases from V and 7 bases from J, the junction contained 4 bases not matched to a gene. CDR3 size: 14 residues. The DNA of the CDR3 is TGTGCCAGCAGTTCGGGACAGGGGAGGCAGCCCCAGCATTTT. Translation: CASSSGQGRQPQHF.

The V gene is TRBV4-1, the J gene TRBJ1-2; 9 bases agree with TRBD1. The length of the CDR3 is 14 residues. V shed 3 bases, J shed 7 bases, and the junction held 6 bases outside the gene matches. Germline CDR1 is MGHRA and CDR2 is YSYEKL. The CDR3 region has the DNA TGCGCCAGCAGCCATGGGACAGGGAAAGCTGGCTACACCTTC. Translation gives CASSHGTGKAGYTF.

This chain links TRBV2 with TRBJ1-4, with a possible D match to TRBD1 (6 bases). The CDR3 sequence is 15 residues long. Between the trimmed V and J ends, which lost 6 bases and 2 bases, there was a span of 13 bases. From germline, CDR1 is SNHLY and CDR2 FYNNEI. Here the CDR3 reads CASRQGDATNEKLFF. In DNA form, the CDR3 reads TGTGCCAGCAGACAGGGTGACGCGACTAATGAAAAACTGTTTTTT.

The chain recombines TRBV13 with TRBJ2-7, with 11 positions matching TRBD2. Germline V gives CDR1 PRHDT, CDR2 FYEKMQ (reference sequence). The V and J ends lost 3 bases and 1 base, in that order; junction bases with no gene match: 5. This CDR3 comprises 16 residues. CDR3 in amino acids: CASSFSGRALSYEQYF. Written as DNA, the CDR3 is TGTGCCAGCAGCTTTAGCGGGAGGGCTCTTTCCTACGAGCAGTACTTC.

The chain uses TRBV5-1 and TRBJ2-7; 8 positions agree with TRBD1. V was clipped by 2 bases and J by 7 bases; unmatched bases: 11. Looked up from germline, CDR1 is SGHRS and CDR2 is YFSETQ. The CDR3 length is 15 residues. As DNA, the CDR3 is TGCGCCAGCAGCTTAGGGACAGGCCCCATGATAGAGCAGTACTTC. Amino acids: CASSLGTGPMIEQYF.

V and J are TRBV28 and TRBJ2-7; D may be TRBD1 (5 bases). CDR3 length: 17 amino acids. In germline, CDR1 is MDHEN, CDR2 SYDVKM. Trimming pared 3 bases from V and 6 bases from J, leaving 24 bases between. The CDR3, as DNA: TGTGCCAGCAGTTTCGCCGCTGGTGGGGCGTGGACCCTCGAGCAGTACTTC. Protein product: CASSFAAGGAWTLEQYF.

This rearrangement joins TRBV9 to TRBJ1-3; a possible D gene is TRBD1 (5 bases). This CDR3 comprises 17 residues. The V end was cut by 0 bases, the J end by 4 bases, with 17 bases between. The germline V gene has CDR1 SGDLS and CDR2 YYNGEE. The CDR3 loop is CASSVATGGSAGNTIYF. DNA for the CDR3: TGTGCCAGCAGCGTAGCTACCGGGGGATCTGCGGGAAACACCATATATTTT.

The chain combines TRBV27 with TRBJ2-7; tentatively, D is TRBD1 (6 bases). CDR1 MNHEY and CDR2 SMNVEV come from the germline V gene (reference sequence). This CDR3 has 14 amino acids. V dropped 2 bases and J dropped 3 bases, with 11 bases sitting between them. The CDR3 region is CASSLGGHLYEQYF. The CDR3 region has the DNA TGTGCCAGCAGTTTAGGGGGACATCTCTACGAGCAGTACTTC.

This clone came up once. The V gene is TRBV5-1, the J gene TRBJ2-3; 12 bases are a match to TRBD2. Looked up from germline, CDR1 is SGHRS and CDR2 is YFSETQ. This CDR3 has 19 residues. V lost 0 bases, J lost 1 base, and 9 bases stayed unmatched. The CDR3 sequence is CASSLAVTSGRGGTDTQYF. Written as DNA, the CDR3 is TGCGCCAGCAGCTTGGCTGTGACTAGCGGGAGAGGGGGCACAGATACGCAGTATTTT. The full variable domain, in which reference TRBV5-1 and TRBJ2-3 provide the parts outside the CDR3, is KAGVTQTPRYLIKTRGQQVTLSCSPISGHRSVSWYQQTPGQGLQFLFEYFSETQRNKGNFPGRFSGRQFSNSRSEMNVSTLELGDSALYLCASSLAVTSGRGGTDTQYFGPGTRLTVL.

The chain links TRBV28 to TRBJ2-7, with TRBD2 matching over 10 bases. The trim removed 4 bases at V and 4 bases at J, leaving 7 bases unmatched. CDR3 length equals 15 residues. Germline V CDR1 and CDR2: MDHEN, SYDVKM. CDR3 protein: CASSSSGTSAYEQYF. CDR3 nucleotides: TGTGCCAGCAGTTCCTCCGGGACTAGCGCATACGAGCAGTACTTC.

The gene calls are TRBV27 and TRBJ2-7, with 9 bases lining up with TRBD1. Germline V gene lookup returns CDR1 MNHEY and CDR2 SMNVEV (reference sequence). This CDR3 comprises 17 residues. The V segment lost 2 bases and the J segment 4 bases; nucleotides outside the gene matches: 12. This chain's CDR3 is CASSLQGQGRSAYEQYF. The CDR3 coding sequence is TGTGCCAGCAGTTTACAGGGACAGGGCCGGTCTGCTTACGAGCAGTACTTC.

The chain is built from TRBV7-9 and TRBJ1-4, with TRBD1 matching over 8 bases. Per the germline V gene, CDR1 is SEHNR and CDR2 is FQNEAQ (reference sequence). V was clipped by 5 bases and J by 7 bases; unmatched bases: 0. The CDR3 spans 12 residues. CDR3 coding DNA: TGTGCCAGCAGCGACAGGGGTGAAAAACTGTTTTTT. Its translation is CASSDRGEKLFF.

This chain uses TRBV29-1 with TRBJ2-3; TRBD2 agrees at 10 bases. CDR1 is SQVTM, CDR2 ANQGSEA, per germline. This CDR3 spans 15 amino acids. Trimming at V came to 3 bases and at J to 2 bases, leaving 5 bases not matched to a gene. In DNA, the CDR3 is TGCAGCGTTGAGGGTAGCGGGGGGAACACAGATACGCAGTATTTT. This encodes CSVEGSGGNTDTQYF.

V usage is TRBV4-1 and J usage is TRBJ1-5, with a possible D match to TRBD1 (5 bases). The V end was cut by 3 bases, the J end by 7 bases, with 16 bases between. The CDR3 extends over 15 amino acids. The germline gives CDR1 MGHRA, CDR2 YSYEKL. The CDR3 sequence is CASSQAAGGGQPQHF. The CDR3 DNA is TGCGCCAGCAGCCAGGCGGCGGGGGGTGGGCAGCCCCAGCATTTT.